This T cell receptor (beta chain) was captured in a study of T cell responses to AZD1222 COVID-19 vaccine. Study results and limitations: Spike was spanned by vaccine-associated CD4 TCRs, which were dominant at 160-218 and 743-854.

CDR3 length equals 13 residues. V lost 6 bases and J lost 7; bases outside the gene matches: 8. Germline V gene lookup returns CDR1 ENHRY and CDR2 SYGVKD. Notes on this clone: The antigen is not known.

Method: immunoSEQ multiplex PCR; TCRdb's copy keeps in-frame clones and lacks some. Of some 130,000 clones listed, approximately 94% are singletons. The chain carries TRBV10-3 and TRBJ1-2; 7 bases align to TRBD1. This specimen consisted of peripheral blood, obtained on day 0 of AZD1222 vaccination. The receptor's source is an adult in good health. The CDR3 region is CAIRGTDWGGYTF. CDR3 DNA: TGTGCCATCAGAGGGACAGACTGGGGTGGCTACACCTTC.